The 29 T cell receptor beta chains below were found in one sample sequenced in a study of blood T cell repertoires in COVID-19. Produced via immunoSEQ multiplex PCR; TCRdb's table is partial and in-frame only. The top ten clones hold roughly 1.4% of a sample with roughly 49,000 clones, roughly 84% of them seen once. Sequenced material: peripheral blood. The receptors stem from a man in his forties or fifties with acute or convalescent COVID-19.

J is TRBJ2-2 and V is TRBV28, with TRBD1 matching 9 bases. Germline loops: CDR1 MDHEN, CDR2 SYDVKM. The CDR3 has 14 amino acids. Trimming removed 6 bases from V and 3 bases from J; junction bases left unmatched: 2. CDR3 sequence: CASRDRGDTGELFF. The CDR3 DNA reads as TGTGCCAGCAGAGACAGGGGGGACACCGGGGAGCTGTTTTTT.

The chain links TRBV6-5 to TRBJ1-2; D not certain. The V end lost 3 bases, the J end lost 7 bases, and 9 bases lay between the germline ends. There are 12 residues in the CDR3. Germline CDR1 reads MNHEY; CDR2 reads SVGAGI. The CDR3: CASSYREGGYTF. The CDR3 DNA sequence: TGTGCCAGCAGTTATAGGGAGGGTGGCTACACCTTC.

The chain links TRBV4-2 to TRBJ2-1, with D tentatively TRBD2 (6 bases). V shed 2 bases and J shed 0 bases, with 14 bases lying between them. The germline V gene encodes CDR1 LGHNA and CDR2 YNFKEQ. The CDR3 covers 17 residues. The CDR3 loop reads CASSQPKGLSSYNEQFF. In DNA form, the CDR3 reads TGTGCCAGCAGCCAACCCAAGGGACTCTCCTCCTACAATGAGCAGTTCTTC.

V usage is TRBV6-5 and J usage is TRBJ1-5; possibly TRBD1 for D (5 bases). The CDR3 spans 12 residues. Trimming pared 6 bases from V and 2 bases from J, leaving 5 bases between. The germline gives CDR1 MNHEY, CDR2 SVGAGI. CDR3 amino acids: CASRGRNQPQHF. DNA for the CDR3: TGTGCCAGCAGGGGGCGCAATCAGCCCCAGCATTTT.

The V and J genes are TRBV27 and TRBJ2-5; 9 bases align to TRBD1. Per the germline V gene, CDR1 is MNHEY and CDR2 is SMNVEV (reference sequence). The CDR3 is made up of 14 amino acids. V was clipped by 6 bases and J by 4 bases; unmatched bases: 6. The CDR3 region is CASRTGQGRETQYF. The CDR3 DNA is TGTGCCAGCAGGACGGGACAGGGTCGAGAGACCCAGTACTTC.

This clone showed up just a few times. The gene calls are TRBV7-2 and TRBJ2-3; 7 bases line up with TRBD2. Trimming cost V 5 bases and J 0 bases; bases outside gene matches: 17. This CDR3 spans 19 amino acids. Germline V gene lookup returns CDR1 SGHTA and CDR2 FQGNSA. CDR3 residues: CASSPIRLAALTSTDTQYF. CDR3 sequence (DNA): TGTGCCAGCAGCCCGATTAGGCTAGCGGCACTAACTAGCACAGATACGCAGTATTTT.

The chain has TRBV5-6 and TRBJ1-2; TRBD1 agrees at 8 bases. The CDR3 covers 14 residues. In germline, CDR1 is SGHDT, CDR2 YYEEEE. V was pared by 0 bases and J by 2 bases, with 0 bases of the junction left unmatched. CDR3 amino acids: CASSLGTGNYGYTF. The CDR3 DNA sequence: TGTGCCAGCAGCTTGGGGACAGGGAACTATGGCTACACCTTC. The entire variable domain, with the rest obtained from reference TRBV5-6 and TRBJ1-2, is as follows: DAGVTQSPTHLIKTRGQQVTLRCSPKSGHDTVSWYQQALGQGPQFIFQYYEEEERQRGNFPDRFSGHQFPNYSSELNVNALLLGDSALYLCASSLGTGNYGYTFGSGTRLTVV.

This chain uses TRBV7-9 with TRBJ1-4, with a weak D call TRBD1 (6 bases). CDR3 size: 15 residues. Trimming removed 3 bases at V and 0 bases at J, with 8 bases between. Germline V CDR1 and CDR2: SEHNR, FQNEAQ (reference sequence). CDR3 bases: TGTGCCAGCAGCTTCCCAGGGGCAACTAATGAAAAACTGTTTTTT. Translating gives CASSFPGATNEKLFF.

This clone appeared once. This rearrangement joins TRBV6-5 to TRBJ2-7; 7 bases are shared with TRBD2. Germline V lookup: CDR1 MNHEY, CDR2 SVGAGI. V was pared by 9 bases and J by 2 bases, with 7 bases of the junction left unmatched. The CDR3 runs to 13 residues. CDR3 region: CARPRLAPYEQYF. CDR3 in DNA: TGTGCCAGACCCCGACTAGCCCCCTACGAGCAGTACTTC.

This chain uses TRBV6-5 with TRBJ1-5; no reliable D call. CDR3 size: 11 residues. The germline gives CDR1 MNHEY, CDR2 SVGAGI. The V and J ends lost 7 bases and 9 bases respectively, with 10 bases between them. CDR3 sequence: CASTSPGPQHF. In nucleotides, the CDR3 is TGTGCCAGCACCTCCCCCGGGCCCCAGCATTTT.

The rearrangement links TRBV27 to TRBJ2-5, with D perhaps matching TRBD2 (5 bases). CDR1 and CDR2 (germline): MNHEY, SMNVEV (reference sequence). The CDR3 totals 13 residues. The V end was cut by 3 bases, the J end by 5 bases, with 10 bases between. The CDR3 bases are TGTGCCAGCAGTTTGGAGCGGTGGGAGACCCAGTACTTC. This translates into CASSLERWETQYF.

The chain carries TRBV6-4 and TRBJ2-1, with D perhaps TRBD1 (5 bases). V was trimmed by 8 bases and J by 7 bases, leaving 15 bases between them. CDR1 and CDR2 (germline): MRHNA, SNTAGT. The CDR3 totals 13 residues. The CDR3 region is CASAGQGGNEQFF. DNA for the CDR3: TGTGCCAGCGCTGGGCAGGGTGGTAATGAGCAGTTCTTC.

The genes are TRBV4-1 and TRBJ2-7; D perhaps matches TRBD1 (5 bases). CDR1 is MGHRA, CDR2 YSYEKL, per germline. V was clipped by 5 bases and J by 0 bases, with 14 bases between them. This CDR3 comprises 15 residues. Here the CDR3 reads CASSEGAAYSYEQYF. CDR3 nucleotide sequence: TGCGCCAGCAGCGAAGGGGCAGCATACTCCTACGAGCAGTACTTC.

The V gene is TRBV10-3, the J gene TRBJ2-1, with D maybe TRBD2 (7 bases). Germline lookup yields CDR1 ENHRY and CDR2 SYGVKD. The CDR3 consists of 14 residues. V gave up 10 bases and J gave up 5 bases, with 18 bases separating them. CDR3 amino acids: CATGGGSTHNEQFF. The CDR3 DNA reads TGTGCCACCGGGGGCGGGAGCACACACAATGAGCAGTTCTTC.

V is TRBV6-1 and J is TRBJ2-3, with TRBD2 identical over 8 bases. V gave up 2 bases and J gave up 4 bases; unmatched junction bases: 5. The length of the CDR3 is 15 residues. The V gene's germline CDR1 is MNHNS and CDR2 SASEGT. The CDR3 reads CASSELSGGADTQYF. For the CDR3, the DNA is TGTGCCAGCAGTGAACTCAGCGGGGGAGCAGATACGCAGTATTTT.

The rearrangement links TRBV25-1 to TRBJ2-5; D is perhaps TRBD2 (6 bases). Germline lookup yields CDR1 MGHDK and CDR2 SYGVNS. This CDR3 has 14 amino acids. V shed 2 bases and J shed 5 bases, with 12 bases lying between them. Here the CDR3 reads CASSEGAGRETQYF. The CDR3 DNA reads as TGTGCCAGCAGTGAAGGGGCGGGGCGGGAGACCCAGTACTTC.

J is TRBJ2-7 and V is TRBV6-1; D may be TRBD2 (5 bases). Trimming took 4 bases from V and 3 from J, leaving 10 bases between them. The CDR3 is made up of 13 amino acids. CDR1 is MNHNS and CDR2 is SASEGT in the germline V gene. The CDR3 DNA is TGTGCCAGCAGTGTAGCGTTCTACTACGAGCAGTACTTC. Protein: CASSVAFYYEQYF.

The rearrangement joins TRBV18 to TRBJ2-7; TRBD1 agrees at 8 bases. The CDR3 runs 13 residues. V trimming: 4 bases; J trimming: 5 bases; junction bases outside the gene matches: 4. Germline V gene data show CDR1 as KGHSH and CDR2 as LQKENI. CDR3 loop: CASSLDRGNEQYF. The DNA of the CDR3 is TGTGCCAGCTCACTAGACAGGGGTAACGAGCAGTACTTC.

The chain joins TRBV20-1 to TRBJ2-1; D is uncertain. The germline V and J ends were trimmed by 3 bases and 7 bases, with 22 bases remaining between them. The germline V gene has CDR1 DFQATT and CDR2 SNEGSKA (reference sequence). CDR3 length equals 16 residues. As DNA, the CDR3 is TGCAGTGCTAGTCTCAAGCTAGTCATTCTGGAAAATGAGCAGTTCTTC. Translation gives CSASLKLVILENEQFF.

The V and J genes are TRBV19 and TRBJ1-5; D possibly corresponds to TRBD1 (6 bases). There are 16 residues in the CDR3. Trimming removed 5 bases at V and 16 bases at J, with 30 bases between. Germline V gene sequence: CDR1 LNHDA, CDR2 SQIVND (reference sequence). For the CDR3, the DNA is TGTGCCAGTAGTCCGACCCGCGCAGGGGCCGGGATGAACAGACATTTT. It codes for CASSPTRAGAGMNRHF.

This chain joins TRBV25-1 and TRBJ2-7; 8 nucleotides line up with TRBD2. The germline gives CDR1 MGHDK, CDR2 SYGVNS. Trimming removed 6 bases from V and 5 bases from J; junction bases left unmatched: 12. The CDR3 is 15 amino acids. The CDR3 nucleotides read TGTGCCAGCAGACGTTCGGGGGGGCGTTTTAACGAGCAGTACTTC. It specifies CASRRSGGRFNEQYF.

V and J are TRBV2 and TRBJ1-4, with 7 nucleotides matching TRBD1. The CDR3 length is 13 residues. The V and J ends lost 7 bases and 7 bases, in that order; junction bases with no gene match: 6. CDR1 is SNHLY and CDR2 is FYNNEI in the germline V gene. For the CDR3, the DNA is TGTGCCAGCAATAGGGACAGCCGTGAAAAACTGTTTTTT. The encoded protein is CASNRDSREKLFF.

The CDR3 DNA reads as TGTGCCAGCAGCTTACAGACAGGGAAGGACTATGGCTACACCTTC. It codes for CASSLQTGKDYGYTF. The rearrangement uses TRBV7-2 and TRBJ1-2; TRBD1 matches 7 bases. Germline V gene lookup returns CDR1 SGHTA and CDR2 FQGNSA. This CDR3 comprises 15 residues. V lost 2 bases, J lost 3 bases, and 6 bases stayed unmatched.

V gene TRBV19 combines with J gene TRBJ2-1; the match to TRBD2 covers 13 bases. CDR1 LNHDA and CDR2 SQIVND come from the germline V gene (reference sequence). With V trimmed by 6 bases and J by 15 bases, 11 bases remained unmatched. This CDR3 spans 14 amino acids. This chain's CDR3 is CASRMIGLAGERFF. DNA for the CDR3: TGTGCCAGTAGAATGATCGGACTAGCGGGGGAAAGGTTCTTC.

This chain links TRBV18 with TRBJ1-5, with D unresolved. Germline CDR1 and CDR2: KGHSH and LQKENI. The CDR3 is 14 amino acids. The V end lost 2 bases, the J end lost 2 bases, and 7 bases lay between the germline ends. CDR3 in DNA: TGTGCCAGCTCACCAAGGCAGGGCAATCAGCCCCAGCATTTT. Protein: CASSPRQGNQPQHF. The whole variable domain, filled in from reference TRBV18 and TRBJ1-5, reads NAGVMQNPRHLVRRRGQEARLRCSPMKGHSHVYWYRQLPEEGLKFMVYLQKENIIDESGMPKERFSAEFPKEGPSILRIQQVVRGDSAAYFCASSPRQGNQPQHFGDGTRLSIL.

V gene TRBV19 combines with J gene TRBJ1-5, with a possible D match to TRBD1 (6 bases). The CDR3 consists of 14 residues. Trimming pared 3 bases from V and 6 bases from J, leaving 12 bases between. The germline CDR1 and CDR2 sequences are LNHDA and SQIVND (reference sequence). CDR3 loop: CASSMGGGGQPQHF. The CDR3 DNA is TGTGCCAGTAGTATGGGGGGCGGGGGTCAGCCCCAGCATTTT. Filled out from reference TRBV19 and TRBJ1-5, the complete variable domain reads DGGITQSPKYLFRKEGQNVTLSCEQNLNHDAMYWYRQDPGQGLRLIYYSQIVNDFQKGDIAEGYSVSREKKESFPLTVTSAQKNPTAFYLCASSMGGGGQPQHFGDGTRLSIL.

This sequence joins TRBV7-9 and TRBJ2-1; TRBD2 matches at 8 bases. Germline trimming cut 4 bases from V and 2 bases from J; bases unmatched to any gene: 4. The CDR3 length is 15 residues. CDR1 and CDR2 from the germline V gene are SEHNR and FQNEAQ (reference sequence). The CDR3 region has the DNA TGTGCCAGCAGCTCCACCGGGGGGGCCTACAATGAGCAGTTCTTC. It translates to CASSSTGGAYNEQFF.

This clone was counted between two and nine times. This chain uses TRBV7-8 with TRBJ2-3; the D gene is possibly TRBD1 (6 bases). Between the trimmed V and J ends, which lost 4 bases and 2 bases, there was a span of 16 bases. This CDR3 has 16 residues. Germline V gene sequence: CDR1 SGHVS, CDR2 FQNEAQ. The DNA of the CDR3 is TGTGCCAGCAGCTCATTCGGGACAAGAAACACAGATACGCAGTATTTT. This encodes CASSSFGTRNTDTQYF. Full variable domain (remainder filled in from reference TRBV7-8 and TRBJ2-3): GAGVSQSPRYKVAKRGQDVALRCDPISGHVSLFWYQQALGQGPEFLTYFQNEAQLDKSGLPSDRFFAERPEGSVSTLKIQRTQQEDSAVYLCASSSFGTRNTDTQYFGPGTRLTVL.

The rearrangement joins TRBV29-1 to TRBJ1-1; D not resolved. Trimming removed 1 base at V and 5 bases at J, with 14 bases between. Germline V gives CDR1 SQVTM, CDR2 ANQGSEA. CDR3 length: 14 amino acids. The CDR3 spells CSVEAMYGSTEAFF. CDR3 coding DNA: TGCAGCGTTGAAGCGATGTACGGGAGTACTGAAGCTTTCTTT.